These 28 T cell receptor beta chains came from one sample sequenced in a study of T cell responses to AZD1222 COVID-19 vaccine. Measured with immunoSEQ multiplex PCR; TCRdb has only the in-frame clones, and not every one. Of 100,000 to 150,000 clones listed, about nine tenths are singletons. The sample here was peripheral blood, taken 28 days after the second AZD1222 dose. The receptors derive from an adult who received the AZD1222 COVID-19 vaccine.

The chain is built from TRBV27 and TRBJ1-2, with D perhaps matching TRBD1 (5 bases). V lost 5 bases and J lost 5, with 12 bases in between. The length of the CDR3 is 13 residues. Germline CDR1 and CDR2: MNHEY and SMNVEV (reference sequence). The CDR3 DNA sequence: TGTGCCAGCAGTCCCTTCGGGGGTTATGGCTACACCTTC. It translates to CASSPFGGYGYTF.

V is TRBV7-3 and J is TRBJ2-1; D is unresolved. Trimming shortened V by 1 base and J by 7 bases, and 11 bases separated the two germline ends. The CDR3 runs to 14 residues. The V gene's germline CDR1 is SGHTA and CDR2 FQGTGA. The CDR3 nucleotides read TGTGCCAGCAGCTTAAGTGTTCTAAGTAATGAGCAGTTCTTC. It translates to CASSLSVLSNEQFF.

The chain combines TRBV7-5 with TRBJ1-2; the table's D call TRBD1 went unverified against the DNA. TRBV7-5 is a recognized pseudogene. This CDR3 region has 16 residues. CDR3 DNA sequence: TGTGCCAGAAGCTTACGGGGTACAGGGAATGGGGATGGCTACACCTTC. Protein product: CARSLRGTGNGDGYTF.

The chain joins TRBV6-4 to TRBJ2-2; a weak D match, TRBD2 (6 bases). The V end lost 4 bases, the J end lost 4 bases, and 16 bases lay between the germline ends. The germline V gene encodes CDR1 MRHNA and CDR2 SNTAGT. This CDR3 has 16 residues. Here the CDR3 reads CASSVARGAGTGELFF. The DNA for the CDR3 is TGTGCCAGCAGTGTCGCCCGCGGGGCGGGCACCGGGGAGCTGTTTTTT.

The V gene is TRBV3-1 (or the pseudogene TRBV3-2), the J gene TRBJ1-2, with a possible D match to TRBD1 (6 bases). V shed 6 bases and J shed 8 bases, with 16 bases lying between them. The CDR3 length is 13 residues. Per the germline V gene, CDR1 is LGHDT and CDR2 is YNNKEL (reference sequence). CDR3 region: CASSPGEIGGYTF. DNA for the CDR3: TGTGCCAGCAGTCCAGGGGAGATTGGAGGCTACACCTTC.

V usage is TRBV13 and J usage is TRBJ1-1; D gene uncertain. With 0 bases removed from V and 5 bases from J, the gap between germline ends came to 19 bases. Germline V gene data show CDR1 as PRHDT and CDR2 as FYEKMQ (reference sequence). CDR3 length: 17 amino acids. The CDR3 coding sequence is TGTGCCAGCAGCTTAGGGTGGGCAGTCCCACTGAGGACTGAAGCTTTCTTT. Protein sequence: CASSLGWAVPLRTEAFF.

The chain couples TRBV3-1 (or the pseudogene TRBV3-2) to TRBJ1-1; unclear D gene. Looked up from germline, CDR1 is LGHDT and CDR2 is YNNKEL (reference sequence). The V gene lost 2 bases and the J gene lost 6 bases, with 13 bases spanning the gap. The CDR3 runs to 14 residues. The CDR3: CASSQMGTGAEAFF. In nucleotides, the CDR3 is TGTGCCAGCAGCCAAATGGGAACCGGAGCTGAAGCTTTCTTT.

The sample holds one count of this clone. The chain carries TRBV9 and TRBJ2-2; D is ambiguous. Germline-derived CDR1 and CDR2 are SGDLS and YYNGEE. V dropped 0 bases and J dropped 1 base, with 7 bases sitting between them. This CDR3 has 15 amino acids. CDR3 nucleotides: TGTGCCAGCAGCGTAGGGGCAGGGAACACCGGGGAGCTGTTTTTT. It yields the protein CASSVGAGNTGELFF.

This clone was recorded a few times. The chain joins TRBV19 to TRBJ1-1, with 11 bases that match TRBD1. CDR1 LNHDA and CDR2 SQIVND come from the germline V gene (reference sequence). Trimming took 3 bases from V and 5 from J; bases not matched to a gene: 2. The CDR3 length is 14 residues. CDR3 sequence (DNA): TGTGCCAGTAGTATGGGACAGGGGGGGACTGAAGCTTTCTTT. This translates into CASSMGQGGTEAFF.

The CDR3 DNA follows: TGTGCTAGTGGTTTAGGGGGGGCCAATCAGCCCCAGCATTTT. Translated: CASGLGGANQPQHF. The chain has TRBV12-5 and TRBJ1-5, with D perhaps TRBD1 (6 bases). V was cut by 3 bases and J by 3 bases, with 9 bases left in between. The germline gives CDR1 LGHNT, CDR2 FRNRAP. The CDR3 has 14 residues.

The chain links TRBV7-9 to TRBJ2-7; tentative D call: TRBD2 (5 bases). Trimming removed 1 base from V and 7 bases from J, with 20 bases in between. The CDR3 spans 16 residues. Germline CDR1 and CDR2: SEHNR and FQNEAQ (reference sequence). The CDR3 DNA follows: TGTGCCAGCAGCTTAGGAAAGGGTCCCCGGAGGTGGGAGCAGTACGTC. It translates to CASSLGKGPRRWEQYV.

The CDR3 spells CASSVDGGYGTEAFF. The CDR3 DNA is TGTGCCAGCAGCGTAGATGGGGGGTATGGCACTGAAGCTTTCTTT. The J gene is TRBJ1-1, the V gene TRBV9, with D perhaps TRBD1 (5 bases). Per the germline V gene, CDR1 is SGDLS and CDR2 is YYNGEE. The CDR3 length is 15 residues. The V and J ends lost 0 bases and 4 bases respectively, with 13 bases between them. The full variable domain, with the rest looked up from reference TRBV9 and TRBJ1-1, is DSGVTQTPKHLITATGQRVTLRCSPRSGDLSVYWYQQSLDQGLQFLIQYYNGEERAKGNILERFSAQQFPDLHSELNLSSLELGDSALYFCASSVDGGYGTEAFFGQGTRLTVV.

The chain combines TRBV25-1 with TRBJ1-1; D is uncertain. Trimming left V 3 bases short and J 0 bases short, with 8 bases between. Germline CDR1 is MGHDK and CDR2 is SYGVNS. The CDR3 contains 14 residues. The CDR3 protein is CASSELGMNTEAFF. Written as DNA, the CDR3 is TGTGCCAGCAGTGAGCTTGGGATGAACACTGAAGCTTTCTTT.

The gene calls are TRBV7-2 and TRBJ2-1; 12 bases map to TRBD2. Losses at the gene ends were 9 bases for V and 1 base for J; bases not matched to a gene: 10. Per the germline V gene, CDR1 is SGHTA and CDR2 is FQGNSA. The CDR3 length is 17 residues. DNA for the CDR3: TGTGCCAGTAACCAGGTGACTAGCGGGAGATCCTACAATGAGCAGTTCTTC. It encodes CASNQVTSGRSYNEQFF.

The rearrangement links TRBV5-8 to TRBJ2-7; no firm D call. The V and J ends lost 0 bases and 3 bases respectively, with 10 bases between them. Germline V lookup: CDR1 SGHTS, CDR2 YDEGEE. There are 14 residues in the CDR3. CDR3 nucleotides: TGTGCCAGCAGCTTGGATACAGAATTCTACGAGCAGTACGTC. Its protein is CASSLDTEFYEQYV.

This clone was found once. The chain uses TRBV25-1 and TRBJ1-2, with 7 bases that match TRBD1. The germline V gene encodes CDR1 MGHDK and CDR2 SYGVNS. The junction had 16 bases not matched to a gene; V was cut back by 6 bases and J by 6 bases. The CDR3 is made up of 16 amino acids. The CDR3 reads CASSDPRADREDGYTF. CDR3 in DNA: TGTGCCAGCAGCGACCCGAGGGCAGACAGGGAGGATGGCTACACCTTC.

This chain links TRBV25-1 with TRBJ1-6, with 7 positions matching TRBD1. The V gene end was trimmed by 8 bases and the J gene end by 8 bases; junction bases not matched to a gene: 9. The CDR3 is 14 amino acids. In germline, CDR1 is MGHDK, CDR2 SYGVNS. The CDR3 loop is CASGGVRGYSPLHF. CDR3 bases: TGTGCCAGCGGGGGGGTCAGGGGGTATTCACCCCTCCACTTT.

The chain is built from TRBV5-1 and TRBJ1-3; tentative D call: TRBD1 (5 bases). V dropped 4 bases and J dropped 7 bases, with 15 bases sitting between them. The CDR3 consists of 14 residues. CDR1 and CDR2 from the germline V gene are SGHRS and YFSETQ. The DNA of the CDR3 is TGCGCCAGCAGCCCCCTGGGGCAGGTTAACACCATATATTTT. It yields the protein CASSPLGQVNTIYF.

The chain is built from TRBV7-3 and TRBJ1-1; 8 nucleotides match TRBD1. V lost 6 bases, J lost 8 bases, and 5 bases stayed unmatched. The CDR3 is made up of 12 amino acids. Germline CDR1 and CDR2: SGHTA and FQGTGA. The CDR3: CASRRSGGEAFF. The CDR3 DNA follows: TGTGCCAGCAGGCGGTCAGGGGGCGAAGCTTTCTTT. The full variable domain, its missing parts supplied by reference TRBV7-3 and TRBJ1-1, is GAGVSQTPSNKVTEKGKYVELRCDPISGHTALYWYRQSLGQGPEFLIYFQGTGAADDSGLPNDRFFAVRPEGSVSTLKIQRTERGDSAVYLCASRRSGGEAFFGQGTRLTVV.

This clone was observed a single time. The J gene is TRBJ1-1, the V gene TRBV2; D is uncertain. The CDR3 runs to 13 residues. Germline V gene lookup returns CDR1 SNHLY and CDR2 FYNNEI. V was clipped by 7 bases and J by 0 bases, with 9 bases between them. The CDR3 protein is CASNPLMNTEAFF. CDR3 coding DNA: TGTGCCAGCAACCCGCTAATGAACACTGAAGCTTTCTTT.

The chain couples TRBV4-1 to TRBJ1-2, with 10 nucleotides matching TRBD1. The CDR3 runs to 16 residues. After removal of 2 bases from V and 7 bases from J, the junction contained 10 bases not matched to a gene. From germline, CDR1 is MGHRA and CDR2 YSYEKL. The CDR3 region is CASSQYGQGGSGGYTF. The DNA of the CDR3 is TGCGCCAGCAGCCAATACGGACAGGGGGGCTCAGGTGGCTACACCTTC.

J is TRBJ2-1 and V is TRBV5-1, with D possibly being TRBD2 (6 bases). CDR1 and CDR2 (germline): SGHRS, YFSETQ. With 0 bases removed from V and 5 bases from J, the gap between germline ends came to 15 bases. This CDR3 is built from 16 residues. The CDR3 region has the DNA TGCGCCAGCAGCTTGGCCAGGAGGGGTTGGGACAATGAGCAGTTCTTC. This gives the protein CASSLARRGWDNEQFF.

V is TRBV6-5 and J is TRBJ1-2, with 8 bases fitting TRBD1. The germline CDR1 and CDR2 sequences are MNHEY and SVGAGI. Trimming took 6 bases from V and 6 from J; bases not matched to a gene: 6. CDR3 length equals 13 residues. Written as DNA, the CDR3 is TGTGCCAGCAGAGATCAGGGGGCAAATGGCTACACCTTC. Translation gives CASRDQGANGYTF.

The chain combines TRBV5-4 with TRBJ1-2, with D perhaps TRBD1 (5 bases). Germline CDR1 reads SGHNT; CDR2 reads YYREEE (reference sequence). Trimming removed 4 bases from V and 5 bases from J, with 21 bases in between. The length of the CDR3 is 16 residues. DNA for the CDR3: TGTGCCAGCAGCCCCATCCACCGGGACGGAGGTTATGGCTACACCTTC. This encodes CASSPIHRDGGYGYTF.

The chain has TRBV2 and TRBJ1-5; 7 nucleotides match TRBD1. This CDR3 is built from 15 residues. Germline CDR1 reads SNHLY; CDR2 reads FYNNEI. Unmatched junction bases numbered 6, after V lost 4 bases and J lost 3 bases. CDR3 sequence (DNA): TGTGCCAGCAGTGTAAACAGGGGATCCAATCAGCCCCAGCATTTT. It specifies CASSVNRGSNQPQHF.

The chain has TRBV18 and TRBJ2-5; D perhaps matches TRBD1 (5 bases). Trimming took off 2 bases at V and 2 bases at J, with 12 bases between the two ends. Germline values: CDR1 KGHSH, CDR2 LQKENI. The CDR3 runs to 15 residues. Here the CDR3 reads CASSPRQGGQETQYF. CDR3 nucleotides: TGTGCCAGCTCACCAAGGCAGGGTGGTCAAGAGACCCAGTACTTC. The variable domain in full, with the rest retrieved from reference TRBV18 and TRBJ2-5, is NAGVMQNPRHLVRRRGQEARLRCSPMKGHSHVYWYRQLPEEGLKFMVYLQKENIIDESGMPKERFSAEFPKEGPSILRIQQVVRGDSAAYFCASSPRQGGQETQYFGPGTRLLVL.

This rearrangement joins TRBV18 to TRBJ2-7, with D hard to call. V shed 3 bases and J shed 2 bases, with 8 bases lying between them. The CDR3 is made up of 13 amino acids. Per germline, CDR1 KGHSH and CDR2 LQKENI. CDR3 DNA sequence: TGTGCCAGCTCACCGGCCGTTGCCTACGAGCAGTACTTC. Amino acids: CASSPAVAYEQYF.

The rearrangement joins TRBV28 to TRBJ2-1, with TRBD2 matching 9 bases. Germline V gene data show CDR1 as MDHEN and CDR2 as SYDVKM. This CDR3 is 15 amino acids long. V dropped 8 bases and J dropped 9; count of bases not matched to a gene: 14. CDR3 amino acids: CASHKRGSGSSEQFF. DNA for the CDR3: TGTGCCAGCCATAAGCGGGGTAGCGGGAGTAGTGAGCAGTTCTTC.